Following are 8 T cell receptor beta chains from one sample sequenced in a study of CD8+ T cells in alopecia areata. The treatment here: oral pan-JAK inhibitor, 5-10 mg twice daily. Extracted from the samples, RNA was reverse transcribed into cDNA to serve as the sequencing template. The table came from immunoSEQ multiplex PCR; TCRdb's copy has only in-frame clones and leaves some out. The sample yields under 150,000 clones, approximately 51% seen once. The sample was CD4+ T cells sorted from blood, taken at week 24, from a patient treated with tofacitinib. These TCRs come from a human donor with alopecia areata.

The chain uses TRBV29-1 and TRBJ2-1, with D possibly being TRBD1 or TRBD2 (5 bases each). This CDR3 contains 13 residues. Trimming removed 4 bases at V and 5 bases at J, with 12 bases between. Germline V CDR1 and CDR2: SQVTM, ANQGSEA. Here the CDR3 reads CSVVGPTNNEQFF. The CDR3 bases are TGCAGCGTTGTGGGACCGACAAACAATGAGCAGTTCTTC.

The CDR3 reads CASFPSGVSNQPQHF. The DNA of the CDR3 is TGTGCCAGCTTCCCGAGTGGGGTTAGCAATCAGCCCCAGCATTTT. The V and J genes are TRBV6-6 and TRBJ1-5; no clear D gene. This CDR3 comprises 15 residues. V lost 8 bases and J lost 0, with 14 bases in between. The germline V gene encodes CDR1 MNHNY and CDR2 SVGAGI (reference sequence).

The rearrangement joins TRBV30 to TRBJ2-7, with 7 bases matching TRBD1. With V trimmed by 2 bases and J by 6 bases, 7 bases remained unmatched. The CDR3 spans 13 residues. Germline V gene sequence: CDR1 GTSNPN, CDR2 SVGIG (reference sequence). Here the CDR3 reads CAWSHRGLVEQYF. The CDR3 coding sequence is TGTGCCTGGAGTCACAGGGGTCTAGTCGAGCAGTACTTC.

Only one count was recorded for this clone. J is TRBJ2-5 and V is TRBV7-2; D could derive from TRBD1 or TRBD2 (6 bases each). Germline V gene sequence: CDR1 SGHTA, CDR2 FQGNSA. V was pared by 1 base and J by 5 bases, with 14 bases between. The CDR3 loop spans 15 amino acids. The CDR3 region is CASSLVGGPVETQYF. The CDR3 coding sequence is TGTGCCAGCAGCTTAGTTGGGGGGCCGGTGGAGACCCAGTACTTC.

This chain connects TRBV5-6 to TRBJ2-2, with TRBD1 identical over 9 bases. Per the germline V gene, CDR1 is SGHDT and CDR2 is YYEEEE. Germline trimming cut 4 bases from V and 3 bases from J; bases unmatched to any gene: 7. The CDR3 is 16 amino acids. The CDR3 DNA is TGTGCCAGCAGCGGACCGGGACAGGGTTACACCGGGGAGCTGTTTTTT. It yields the protein CASSGPGQGYTGELFF. The full variable domain, its missing parts supplied by reference TRBV5-6 and TRBJ2-2, is DAGVTQSPTHLIKTRGQQVTLRCSPKSGHDTVSWYQQALGQGPQFIFQYYEEEERQRGNFPDRFSGHQFPNYSSELNVNALLLGDSALYLCASSGPGQGYTGELFFGEGSRLTVL.

This clone appeared a few times. This rearrangement joins TRBV7-9 to TRBJ2-3, with 9 bases fitting TRBD1. With 4 bases clipped from V and 4 bases from J, the junction kept 9 bases outside the gene matches. CDR3 length: 16 residues. In germline, CDR1 is SEHNR, CDR2 FQNEAQ (reference sequence). Here the CDR3 reads CASSSGTGMVADTQYF. Here the CDR3 DNA reads TGTGCCAGCAGCTCGGGGACAGGGATGGTTGCAGATACGCAGTATTTT.

This clone showed up just a few times. The chain carries TRBV11-2 and TRBJ2-5; a possible D gene is TRBD1 (6 bases). The V and J ends lost 4 bases and 1 base respectively, with 13 bases between them. This CDR3 is built from 15 residues. CDR1 SGHAT and CDR2 FQNNGV come from the germline V gene. The CDR3 DNA reads as TGTGCCAGCAGCTCTTTCACGACAGGCCAAGAGACCCAGTACTTC. Its translation: CASSSFTTGQETQYF.

The CDR3 DNA follows: TGTGCCAGTAGTATACATCCGCGGGGCGCGGACTATGGCTACACCTTC. This codes for CASSIHPRGADYGYTF. The chain employs TRBV19 and TRBJ1-2; maybe TRBD1 (5 bases). Germline V gives CDR1 LNHDA, CDR2 SQIVND (reference sequence). V lost 2 bases and J lost 3, with 16 bases in between. The CDR3 has 16 amino acids.